Each of the 16 T cell receptor beta chains below was sequenced from the same sample in a study of CXCR3-negative and CXCR3-positive naive CD8 T cells. The TRB libraries of cDNA were built by UMI-labeled 5' RACE. After re-calling the 5' RACE reads, TCRdb lists one entry per CDR3 protein, DNA absent. The listing contains around 140,000 distinct CDR3 sequences. The specimen was naive CXCR3- CD8+ T cells from blood. This sample's subset: CD45RO-CCR7+CD27+CD95- naive CD8+ T cells lacking CXCR3 (TNR3-). Receptor source: a human donor in good health. Some clones in this sample may be carry-over from other donors' samples.

This sequence joins TRBV11-1 and TRBJ1-2; as DNA is missing, the TRBD1 call by TCRdb cannot be tested. This CDR3 is 15 amino acids long. CDR1 is SGHAT and CDR2 is FQDESV in the germline V gene (reference sequence). The CDR3: CASSSPWDSFYGYTF.

This chain connects TRBV7-8 to TRBJ2-3. The CDR3 is 13 amino acids. CDR1 and CDR2 from the germline V gene are SGHVS and FQNEAQ. CDR3 in amino acids: CASSLVGVDTQYF.

This chain links TRBV6-5 with TRBJ1-1. The CDR3 runs to 13 residues. From germline, CDR1 is MNHEY and CDR2 SVGAGI. The CDR3 loop reads CASSYCGGTEAFF.

The chain combines TRBV12-3 or TRBV12-4 with TRBJ2-2; TCRdb's D call, TRBD1, is unchecked because there is no DNA. The CDR3 is 15 amino acids. CDR3: CASRGTGGLTGELFF.

The gene calls are TRBV12-3 or TRBV12-4 and TRBJ2-7. The CDR3 has 15 amino acids. The CDR3 sequence: CASSLDGYHLYEQYF.

The rearrangement links TRBV27 to TRBJ1-1. The CDR3 consists of 13 residues. Germline-derived CDR1 and CDR2 are MNHEY and SMNVEV (reference sequence). This CDR3 reads CASSDRLNTEAFF.

This chain joins TRBV11-3 and TRBJ2-6; TCRdb's D call of TRBD1 is untestable without DNA. The germline V gene has CDR1 SGHNT and CDR2 YENEEA. The CDR3 length is 20 residues. CDR3 in amino acids: CASSLGTGGSGSSGANVLTF. The variable domain in full, completed from reference TRBV11-3 and TRBJ2-6, reads EAGVVQSPRYKIIEKKQPVAFWCNPISGHNTLYWYLQNLGQGPELLIRYENEEAVDDSQLPKDRFSAERLKGVDSTLKIQPAELGDSAVYLCASSLGTGGSGSSGANVLTFGAGSRLTVL.

The chain uses TRBV7-8 and TRBJ2-7. This CDR3 spans 14 amino acids. CDR1 SGHVS and CDR2 FQNEAQ come from the germline V gene. This chain's CDR3 is CASSFGGLTYEQYF.

This sequence joins TRBV7-2 and TRBJ2-7; with no DNA, the TCRdb D assignment of TRBD1 cannot be verified. Germline V gene lookup returns CDR1 SGHTA and CDR2 FQGNSA. The CDR3 consists of 14 residues. The CDR3 region is CASSPGTWNYEQYF.

The chain links TRBV20-1 to TRBJ2-7; absent DNA, TCRdb's TRBD1 call cannot be checked. Germline V gene sequence: CDR1 DFQATT, CDR2 SNEGSKA (reference sequence). The CDR3 is made up of 12 amino acids. The CDR3 spells CSATPPGYEQYF.

The chain uses TRBV10-3 and TRBJ2-7; the TCRdb D gene call, TRBD1, has no DNA to confirm it. This CDR3 spans 14 amino acids. The germline CDR1 and CDR2 sequences are ENHRY and SYGVKD. CDR3 protein: CAISEQGVPYEQYF.

This sequence joins TRBV7-3 and TRBJ2-1; absent DNA, TCRdb's TRBD2 call cannot be checked. The CDR3 has 17 residues. Germline V gives CDR1 SGHTA, CDR2 FQGTGA. CDR3 in amino acids: CAGSPHRGSGGNNEQFF.

The CDR3 is CASSEEGSGELFF. V usage is TRBV2 and J usage is TRBJ2-2; TCRdb picks TRBD2, but there is no DNA to check that call. This CDR3 has 13 amino acids. The germline V gene has CDR1 SNHLY and CDR2 FYNNEI.

V and J are TRBV3-1 and TRBJ2-1; TCRdb names TRBD2, which stays unverified in the absence of DNA. Germline V gives CDR1 LGHDT, CDR2 YNNKEL (reference sequence). The length of the CDR3 is 14 residues. This CDR3 is CASSQTGGPQDKFF.

The chain links TRBV2 to TRBJ1-5; TCRdb designates TRBD1, a call that cannot be tested without DNA. The CDR3 is 14 amino acids. Germline V gene lookup returns CDR1 SNHLY and CDR2 FYNNEI. The CDR3 here is CASRTRQAKWPQHF.

The chain carries TRBV28 and TRBJ2-4; TCRdb returns TRBD1, unconfirmable since there is no DNA. The CDR3 is 15 amino acids. Germline lookup yields CDR1 MDHEN and CDR2 SYDVKM. The CDR3 loop is CASSFRGPAKNIQYF. Together with reference TRBV28 and TRBJ2-4, the CDR3 gives the full variable domain: DVKVTQSSRYLVKRTGEKVFLECVQDMDHENMFWYRQDPGLGLRLIYFSYDVKMKEKGDIPEGYSVSREKKERFSLILESASTNQTSMYLCASSFRGPAKNIQYFGAGTRLSVL.